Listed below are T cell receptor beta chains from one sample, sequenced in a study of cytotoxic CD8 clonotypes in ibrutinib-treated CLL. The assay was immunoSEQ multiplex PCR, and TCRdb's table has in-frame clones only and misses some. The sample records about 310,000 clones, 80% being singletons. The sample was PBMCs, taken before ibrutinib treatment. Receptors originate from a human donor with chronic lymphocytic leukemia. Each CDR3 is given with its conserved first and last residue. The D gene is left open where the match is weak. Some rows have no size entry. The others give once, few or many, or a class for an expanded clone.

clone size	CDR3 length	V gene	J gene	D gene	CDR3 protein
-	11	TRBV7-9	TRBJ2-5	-	CASSSQETQYF
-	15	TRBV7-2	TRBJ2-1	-	CASSLTASSYNEQFF
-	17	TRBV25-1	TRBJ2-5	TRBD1	CASSEDRDRGVLETQYF
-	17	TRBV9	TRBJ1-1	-	CASSVASGAGVNTEAFF
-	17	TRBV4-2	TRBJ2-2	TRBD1	CASSQVGTGVVTGELFF
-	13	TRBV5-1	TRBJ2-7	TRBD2	CASSLGEGYEQYF
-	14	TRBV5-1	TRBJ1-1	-	CASSPKTANTEAFF
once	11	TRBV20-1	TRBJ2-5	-	CSASPQETQYF
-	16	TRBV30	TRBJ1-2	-	CAWRPFGHTWNRGYTF
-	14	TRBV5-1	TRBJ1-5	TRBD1	CASSRGTANQPQHF
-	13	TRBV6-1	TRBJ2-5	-	CASSEIVKETQYF
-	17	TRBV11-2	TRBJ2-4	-	CASSPVPRQALENIQYF
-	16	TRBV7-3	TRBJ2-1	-	CASSYGVPGIRDEQFF
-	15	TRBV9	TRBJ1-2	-	CASSVEAGWPYGYTF
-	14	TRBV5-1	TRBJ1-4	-	CASSWAGLGEKLFF
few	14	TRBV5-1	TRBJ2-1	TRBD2	CASSFLAGANEQFF
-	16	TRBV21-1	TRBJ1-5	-	CATRIQGPAINQPQHF
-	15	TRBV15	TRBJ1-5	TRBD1	CATSRADRANQPQHF
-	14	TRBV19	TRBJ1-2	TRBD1	CASSTIGGEYGYTF
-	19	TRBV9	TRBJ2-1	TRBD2	CASSAGGTSGRGPFNEQFF
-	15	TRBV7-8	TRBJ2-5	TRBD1	CATRPSGQVPETQYF
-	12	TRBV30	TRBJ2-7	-	CAWNRFSYEQYF
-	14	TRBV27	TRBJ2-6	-	CASTFSTGANVLTF
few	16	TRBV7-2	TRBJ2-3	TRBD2	CASSLGLAGGTDTQYF
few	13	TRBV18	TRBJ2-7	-	CASSRRGAYEQYF
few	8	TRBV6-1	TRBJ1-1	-	CASNEAFF
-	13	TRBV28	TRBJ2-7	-	CASSFFRNYEQYF
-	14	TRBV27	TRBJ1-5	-	CASSSGQQHQPQHF
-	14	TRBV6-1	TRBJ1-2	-	CASRAPDRIYGYTF